Each of the 24 T cell receptor beta chains below was sequenced from the same sample in a study of shared clonotypes between healthy human individuals. Assay: immunoSEQ multiplex PCR; the TCRdb copy retains only in-frame clones and omits some. Counted here are 2 million to 2.5 million clones, approximately 96% occurring once; the ten biggest clones make up less than 0.15%. What was sequenced was naive CD4+ T cells sorted from blood. Specified subset: CD45RA+ positively selected. The receptors shown here come from a man aged 18 to 29 in good health.

This chain joins TRBV5-1 and TRBJ2-7; D is unclear. Germline V gene sequence: CDR1 SGHRS, CDR2 YFSETQ. This CDR3 is built from 14 residues. V was clipped by 0 bases and J by 2 bases, with 9 bases between them. The CDR3 nucleotides are TGCGCCAGCAGCTTGGGCCAGACCGCCTACGAGCAGTACTTC. Translated, it gives CASSLGQTAYEQYF.

This clone was seen once. The gene calls are TRBV4-3 and TRBJ2-1; 7 positions agree with TRBD2. After removal of 6 bases from V and 9 bases from J, the junction contained 20 bases not matched to a gene. CDR3 length equals 17 residues. Germline-derived CDR1 and CDR2 are LGHNA and YSLEER. Written as DNA, the CDR3 is TGCGCCAGCAGTCGTACGCGGGGAACTAGCGAAGCCGGTGAGCAGTTCTTC. Protein: CASSRTRGTSEAGEQFF.

In the case of this clone: Other DNA sequences in this sample translate to the same CDR3. The CDR3 bases are TGTGCCAGCAGCCTCAGGAACACTGAAGCTTTCTTT. Its protein product is CASSLRNTEAFF. This chain uses TRBV28 with TRBJ1-1; D is unresolved. The CDR3 spans 12 residues. Germline CDR1 and CDR2: MDHEN and SYDVKM. V gave up 6 bases and J gave up 1 base, with 6 bases separating them. The whole variable domain, remainder taken from reference TRBV28 and TRBJ1-1, is DVKVTQSSRYLVKRTGEKVFLECVQDMDHENMFWYRQDPGLGLRLIYFSYDVKMKEKGDIPEGYSVSREKKERFSLILESASTNQTSMYLCASSLRNTEAFFGQGTRLTVV.

The chain recombines TRBV25-1 with TRBJ2-3; perhaps TRBD2 as D (5 bases). In germline, CDR1 is MGHDK, CDR2 SYGVNS. V lost 4 bases and J 4 bases, leaving 21 bases between the germline ends. The CDR3 contains 17 residues. DNA of the CDR3: TGTGCCAGCAGTGGTTGGGCTAGCCTCACGACACCAGATACGCAGTATTTT. This gives the protein CASSGWASLTTPDTQYF. The variable domain in full, completed from reference TRBV25-1 and TRBJ2-3, reads EADIYQTPRYLVIGTGKKITLECSQTMGHDKMYWYQQDPGMELHLIHYSYGVNSTEKGDLSSESTVSRIRTEHFPLTLESARPSHTSQYLCASSGWASLTTPDTQYFGPGTRLTVL.

V is TRBV5-1 and J is TRBJ1-6, with TRBD1 matching over 8 bases. CDR1 is SGHRS and CDR2 is YFSETQ in the germline V gene. The CDR3 consists of 14 residues. Trimming cost V 3 bases and J 9 bases; bases outside gene matches: 5. This CDR3 is CASSSGQEASPLHF. CDR3 nucleotides: TGCGCCAGCAGCTCGGGACAGGAGGCTTCACCCCTCCACTTT.

The chain recombines TRBV28 with TRBJ1-5; tentatively, D is TRBD1 (6 bases). V lost 2 bases and J 5 bases, leaving 10 bases between the germline ends. The CDR3 spans 14 residues. CDR1 and CDR2 (germline): MDHEN, SYDVKM. The CDR3 spells CASSLRGVDQPQHF. In DNA form, the CDR3 reads TGTGCCAGCAGTTTAAGGGGGGTGGATCAGCCCCAGCATTTT.

Here the CDR3 reads CAWSGGQRGGPQHF. The CDR3, as DNA: TGTGCCTGGAGTGGGGGACAGCGCGGAGGGCCCCAGCATTTT. The chain is built from TRBV30 and TRBJ1-5, with TRBD1 matching over 7 bases. The CDR3 has 14 amino acids. From germline, CDR1 is GTSNPN and CDR2 SVGIG (reference sequence). With V trimmed by 1 base and J by 9 bases, 9 bases remained unmatched.

The chain has TRBV14 and TRBJ2-6, with D perhaps assigned TRBD1 or TRBD2 (5 bases each). With 4 bases removed from V and 0 bases from J, the gap between germline ends came to 19 bases. This CDR3 contains 19 residues. Germline V gene sequence: CDR1 SGHDN, CDR2 FVKESK. The CDR3 DNA follows: TGTGCCAGCAGCCGTCGTCCTGGGGGTCTCAACTCTGGGGCCAACGTCCTGACTTTC. Translated: CASSRRPGGLNSGANVLTF.

V is TRBV7-2 and J is TRBJ1-4; no definite D call. This CDR3 has 15 residues. The V gene lost 6 bases and the J gene lost 8 bases, with 19 bases spanning the gap. Germline V gene sequence: CDR1 SGHTA, CDR2 FQGNSA. The CDR3 DNA reads TGTGCCAGCAGTTCTTCTCGGGGTCAGTGGGAAAAACTGTTTTTT. It translates to CASSSSRGQWEKLFF.

This chain joins TRBV5-5 and TRBJ2-7; D uncertain. Trimming cost V 5 bases and J 4 bases, with 13 bases left between them. Germline V gives CDR1 SGHKS, CDR2 YYEKEE (reference sequence). The CDR3 has 13 residues. The CDR3 is CASRGPVWYEQYF. For the CDR3, the DNA is TGTGCCAGCAGAGGCCCGGTTTGGTACGAGCAGTACTTC.

The chain combines TRBV7-9 with TRBJ2-5, with TRBD2 identical over 16 bases. CDR3 length: 16 amino acids. Germline lookup yields CDR1 SEHNR and CDR2 FQNEAQ (reference sequence). Trimming cost V 5 bases and J 4 bases; bases outside gene matches: 4. This CDR3 reads CASSLGLAGGPETQYF. The CDR3 DNA is TGTGCCAGCAGCCTGGGACTAGCGGGAGGGCCAGAGACCCAGTACTTC.

J is TRBJ2-7 and V is TRBV5-4, with TRBD2 matching 9 bases. Germline V gives CDR1 SGHNT, CDR2 YYREEE (reference sequence). The CDR3 is 15 amino acids. V lost 0 bases, J lost 3 bases, and 4 bases stayed unmatched. This CDR3 is CASSLGSGGIYEQYF. In nucleotides, the CDR3 is TGTGCCAGCAGCTTGGGCAGCGGGGGGATCTACGAGCAGTACTTC.

About this clone itself: The same CDR3 can be traced to other DNA sequences in this sample. V and J are TRBV5-8 and TRBJ1-2; D is uncertain. The germline gives CDR1 SGHTS, CDR2 YDEGEE. This CDR3 has 15 residues. V dropped 0 bases and J dropped 0 bases, with 9 bases sitting between them. This chain's CDR3 is CASSLEGTSNYGYTF. The CDR3 nucleotides are TGTGCCAGCAGCTTGGAAGGCACCTCTAACTATGGCTACACCTTC.

The rearrangement joins TRBV6-4 to TRBJ1-2; the match to TRBD1 covers 8 bases. V shed 6 bases, J shed 7 bases, and the junction held 7 bases outside the gene matches. The CDR3 covers 13 residues. Per germline, CDR1 MRHNA and CDR2 SNTAGT. The CDR3 DNA is TGTGCCAGCAGGGACAGGGCCCCGGCTGGCTACACCTTC. This encodes CASRDRAPAGYTF.

The chain employs TRBV4-3 and TRBJ2-4, with 13 bases fitting TRBD2. Trimming took 2 bases from V and 6 from J; bases not matched to a gene: 7. Germline V gene lookup returns CDR1 LGHNA and CDR2 YSLEER. This CDR3 region has 17 residues. DNA for the CDR3: TGCGCCAGCAGCCAATCCGGGACTAGCGGGATAACAAACATTCAGTACTTC. This translates into CASSQSGTSGITNIQYF.

For this clone: The same CDR3 arises from other DNA sequences in this sample as well. The rearrangement uses TRBV5-1 and TRBJ1-2; D is possibly TRBD1 (6 bases). The V end was cut by 3 bases, the J end by 6 bases, with 12 bases between. The CDR3 contains 13 residues. Per the germline V gene, CDR1 is SGHRS and CDR2 is YFSETQ. The CDR3 sequence: CASSSTGLDGYTF. The CDR3 DNA is TGCGCCAGCAGCTCCACAGGGCTCGATGGCTACACCTTC.

V and J are TRBV30 and TRBJ1-1; 8 nucleotides align to TRBD1. This CDR3 comprises 15 residues. The germline CDR1 and CDR2 sequences are GTSNPN and SVGIG (reference sequence). J lost 5 bases, V lost 2 bases, and 10 bases had no gene match. The CDR3 loop reads CAWSHGAGGATEAFF. The CDR3 nucleotides read TGTGCCTGGAGTCACGGGGCAGGGGGCGCGACTGAAGCTTTCTTT.

The rearrangement uses TRBV18 and TRBJ2-3, with D possibly called TRBD1 or TRBD2 (6 bases each). The CDR3 contains 14 residues. Looked up from germline, CDR1 is KGHSH and CDR2 is LQKENI. V lost 1 base to trimming and J lost 5 bases, with 10 bases between them. CDR3 region: CASSPRGGLDTQYF. The CDR3 DNA reads as TGTGCCAGCTCACCACGAGGGGGGTTAGATACGCAGTATTTT.

This sequence joins TRBV2 and TRBJ2-3, with 8 bases identical to TRBD2. This CDR3 comprises 16 residues. The junction had 8 bases not matched to a gene; V was cut back by 3 bases and J by 3 bases. Germline V gene data show CDR1 as SNHLY and CDR2 as FYNNEI. The CDR3: CASSDRGGTETDTQYF. The CDR3 DNA reads TGTGCCAGCAGTGATCGGGGGGGGACGGAAACAGATACGCAGTATTTT.

This sequence joins TRBV27 and TRBJ2-1; TRBD2 agrees at 9 bases. Germline CDR1 is MNHEY and CDR2 is SMNVEV (reference sequence). The CDR3 totals 16 residues. J was trimmed by 4 bases and V by 6 bases; bases with no gene match: 10. The CDR3 sequence is CASRVVAGDLYNEQFF. Here the CDR3 DNA reads TGTGCCAGCAGGGTCGTAGCGGGAGACCTTTACAATGAGCAGTTCTTC.

This sequence joins TRBV2 and TRBJ2-5; TRBD2 aligns across 8 bases. Per germline, CDR1 SNHLY and CDR2 FYNNEI. The junction had 5 bases not matched to a gene; V was cut back by 5 bases and J by 0 bases. This CDR3 comprises 15 residues. CDR3 nucleotides: TGTGCCAGCAGTTTAAGCGGGGGCTACCAAGAGACCCAGTACTTC. This codes for CASSLSGGYQETQYF.

This clone is a singleton in its sample. Different DNA sequences within this sample yield the same CDR3. The V and J genes are TRBV11-2 and TRBJ2-3; D is ambiguous. The CDR3 is 14 residues long. V gave up 5 bases and J gave up 2 bases, with 11 bases separating them. Germline loops: CDR1 SGHAT, CDR2 FQNNGV. CDR3 sequence (DNA): TGTGCCAGCAGCCTCTCGCCATTCACAGATACGCAGTATTTT. Protein: CASSLSPFTDTQYF.

CDR3 residues: CASSLAYADRGTSGNTIYF. The CDR3 nucleotides are TGCGCCAGCAGCTTGGCGTACGCAGACAGGGGTACGTCTGGAAACACCATATATTTT. This chain uses TRBV5-1 with TRBJ1-3, with TRBD1 matching over 8 bases. CDR1 and CDR2 from the germline V gene are SGHRS and YFSETQ. The J segment lost 1 base and the V segment lost 0 bases, leaving 12 bases of the junction unmatched. This CDR3 is built from 19 residues.

This clone was picked up one time. The CDR3 DNA is TGTGCCAGCAGCTTATTCACCCAAGCGGGTGAAGCTTTCTTT. Its protein product is CASSLFTQAGEAFF. The V gene is TRBV13, the J gene TRBJ1-1; no clear D gene. CDR3 length: 14 amino acids. V lost 2 bases to trimming and J lost 7 bases, with 14 bases between them. The germline V gene encodes CDR1 PRHDT and CDR2 FYEKMQ (reference sequence).